What follows are 6 T cell receptor beta chains derived from one specimen sequenced in a study of blood T cell repertoires in COVID-19. The data were produced by immunoSEQ multiplex PCR, yet TCRdb's version contains in-frame clones alone and is incomplete. The repertoire has 200,000 to 300,000 clones, about 90% of them found once; the top ten carry around 2.5%. Sequencing was done on a sample of peripheral blood. The receptors were sampled from a woman aged 45-65 years with acute or convalescent COVID-19.

This sequence joins TRBV12-1 and TRBJ2-5; the table calls TRBD2, which could not be checked here. TRBV12-1 is a documented pseudogene. There are 16 residues in the CDR3. CDR3 sequence: CASSLQGLPCGETQYF. In DNA, the CDR3 is TGTGCCAGCAGCTTACAGGGACTACCGTGTGGAGAGACCCAGTACTTC.

J is TRBJ2-1 and V is TRBV4-2, with TRBD2 matching 7 bases. This CDR3 is 16 amino acids long. Trimming removed 0 bases from V and 10 bases from J; junction bases left unmatched: 12. Germline V gene lookup returns CDR1 LGHNA and CDR2 YNFKEQ. The CDR3 spells CASSQDGDYPFREQFF. CDR3 nucleotides: TGTGCCAGCAGCCAAGATGGGGACTACCCCTTCCGGGAGCAGTTCTTC.

The chain employs TRBV5-1 and TRBJ1-4; perhaps TRBD1 as D (6 bases). Per the germline V gene, CDR1 is SGHRS and CDR2 is YFSETQ. V was clipped by 0 bases and J by 5 bases, with 8 bases between them. The CDR3 length is 14 residues. The CDR3 DNA sequence: TGCGCCAGCAGCTTGGGGACAGAGAATGAAAAACTGTTTTTT. Encoded protein: CASSLGTENEKLFF.

The V and J genes are TRBV7-3 and TRBJ1-2; D possibly corresponds to TRBD1 (5 bases). The CDR3 consists of 12 residues. Trimming pared 6 bases from V and 8 bases from J, leaving 13 bases between. Per the germline V gene, CDR1 is SGHTA and CDR2 is FQGTGA. In DNA form, the CDR3 reads TGTGCCAGCAGTCGCCAGGGTCTGGGCTACACCTTC. Translating it yields CASSRQGLGYTF.

The chain employs TRBV5-1 and TRBJ1-1; D call uncertain. The CDR3 contains 13 residues. The germline gives CDR1 SGHRS, CDR2 YFSETQ. Trimming cost V 4 bases and J 4 bases, with 11 bases left between them. CDR3 DNA sequence: TGCGCCAGCAGCCTCGGGAAGGGCACTGAAGCTTTCTTT. This codes for CASSLGKGTEAFF. The complete variable domain, with remaining parts taken from reference TRBV5-1 and TRBJ1-1, reads KAGVTQTPRYLIKTRGQQVTLSCSPISGHRSVSWYQQTPGQGLQFLFEYFSETQRNKGNFPGRFSGRQFSNSRSEMNVSTLELGDSALYLCASSLGKGTEAFFGQGTRLTVV.

The chain links TRBV27 to TRBJ2-7, with TRBD2 matching 7 bases. The ends lost 3 bases at V and 2 bases at J; junction bases unmatched: 13. The germline gives CDR1 MNHEY, CDR2 SMNVEV (reference sequence). This CDR3 has 17 amino acids. The CDR3 loop reads CASSFKAPGLPTYEQYF. As DNA, the CDR3 is TGTGCCAGCAGTTTTAAGGCCCCGGGACTACCGACCTACGAGCAGTACTTC.